The 28 T cell receptor beta chains in this list originate from one sample, sequenced in a study of control samples from healthy donors and cancer patients. This table comes from immunoSEQ multiplex PCR, and its TCRdb copy is limited to in-frame clones, with some not included. The sample holds about 190,000 clones; about 90% are singletons and the top ten take approximately 1.8%. The sample consisted of blood. These receptors all come from a man aged 25-45 years in good health.

The chain has TRBV7-6 and TRBJ1-1; unclear D gene. Germline lookup yields CDR1 SGHVS and CDR2 FNYEAQ. The ends were cut back, 1 base at V and 7 bases at J, with 10 bases in the middle. This CDR3 has 13 amino acids. The CDR3 sequence is CASSLEKNYEAFF. DNA for the CDR3: TGTGCCAGCAGCTTAGAAAAGAATTATGAAGCTTTCTTT.

The V gene is TRBV13, the J gene TRBJ1-1, with TRBD1 as a possible D gene (6 bases). The CDR3 extends over 15 amino acids. Germline V lookup: CDR1 PRHDT, CDR2 FYEKMQ (reference sequence). V lost 1 base to trimming and J lost 4 bases, with 13 bases between them. The CDR3 coding sequence is TGTGCCAGCAGCTTAGATGGGGGCACGGGCACTGAAGCTTTCTTT. Translating it yields CASSLDGGTGTEAFF. Filled out from reference TRBV13 and TRBJ1-1, the complete variable domain reads AAGVIQSPRHLIKEKRETATLKCYPIPRHDTVYWYQQGPGQDPQFLISFYEKMQSDKGSIPDRFSAQQFSDYHSELNMSSLELGDSALYFCASSLDGGTGTEAFFGQGTRLTVV.

The chain employs TRBV5-1 and TRBJ2-1; TRBD1 matches 9 bases. After removal of 3 bases from V and 6 bases from J, the junction contained 1 base not matched to a gene. Germline lookup yields CDR1 SGHRS and CDR2 YFSETQ. This CDR3 comprises 13 residues. Here the CDR3 DNA reads TGCGCCAGCAGCTCGGACAGGGGCAATGAGCAGTTCTTC. This encodes CASSSDRGNEQFF.

V and J are TRBV7-9 and TRBJ1-1; D not certain. Germline CDR1 is SEHNR and CDR2 is FQNEAQ (reference sequence). Deletions cut 1 base from V and 3 bases from J, with 3 bases between. This CDR3 has 12 amino acids. The DNA for the CDR3 is TGTGCCAGCAGCTTAGTCCACACTGAAGCTTTCTTT. Protein sequence: CASSLVHTEAFF.

The chain combines TRBV5-6 with TRBJ1-2; possible D gene TRBD1, 6 bases. Trimming left V 4 bases short and J 4 bases short, with 14 bases between. CDR1 and CDR2 (germline): SGHDT, YYEEEE. The CDR3 is 14 amino acids. The CDR3 DNA sequence: TGTGCCAGCAGCCGGAGCAGGGGTGCCTATGGCTACACCTTC. Translation: CASSRSRGAYGYTF.

This clone was counted a single time. The chain carries TRBV6-2 or TRBV6-3 and TRBJ1-2; 9 bases agree with TRBD1. The CDR3 is 15 amino acids. Trimming took 5 bases from V and 0 from J; bases not matched to a gene: 4. Looked up from germline, CDR1 is MNHEY and CDR2 is SVGEGT. CDR3 DNA: TGTGCCAGCAGTCGCGGGACAGGGACTAACTATGGCTACACCTTC. Its protein is CASSRGTGTNYGYTF.

The chain joins TRBV7-8 to TRBJ2-3; tentatively, D is TRBD1 (5 bases). CDR3 length: 17 amino acids. Trimming left V 2 bases short and J 1 base short, with 16 bases between. Germline V CDR1 and CDR2: SGHVS, FQNEAQ. DNA for the CDR3: TGTGCCAGCAGCTTAATCGGCAGGGCTGAGGGCACAGATACGCAGTATTTT. It yields the protein CASSLIGRAEGTDTQYF.

The gene calls are TRBV27 and TRBJ2-2, with 8 bases lining up with TRBD1. The CDR3 is 15 residues long. CDR1 MNHEY and CDR2 SMNVEV come from the germline V gene (reference sequence). With 10 bases clipped from V and 4 bases from J, the junction kept 11 bases outside the gene matches. The chain's CDR3 is CATGGRGRRTGELFF. CDR3 bases: TGTGCCACGGGCGGCAGGGGGCGACGCACCGGGGAGCTGTTTTTT.

The V call is TRBV7-6, the J call TRBJ2-3, with 9 bases aligning to TRBD2. The V and J ends lost 5 bases and 2 bases, in that order; junction bases with no gene match: 20. The CDR3 extends over 20 amino acids. CDR1 and CDR2 (germline): SGHVS, FNYEAQ. CDR3 sequence: CASSPLGRAGGLSSTDTQYF. Here the CDR3 DNA reads TGTGCCAGCAGCCCCCTTGGTCGGGCGGGGGGGCTCTCTTCCACAGATACGCAGTATTTT.

V usage is TRBV7-6 and J usage is TRBJ2-5; D might be TRBD1 or TRBD2, each matching 5 bases. V was clipped by 5 bases and J by 5 bases, with 15 bases between them. CDR1 is SGHVS and CDR2 is FNYEAQ in the germline V gene. The CDR3 has 14 amino acids. For the CDR3, the DNA is TGTGCCAGCAGCCAGGCGGGCGAGGGGGAGACCCAGTACTTC. As protein: CASSQAGEGETQYF. The entire variable domain, with the rest obtained from reference TRBV7-6 and TRBJ2-5, is as follows: GAGVSQSPRYKVTKRGQDVALRCDPISGHVSLYWYRQALGQGPEFLTYFNYEAQQDKSGLPNDRFSAERPEGSISTLTIQRTEQRDSAMYRCASSQAGEGETQYFGPGTRLLVL.

The V call is TRBV30, the J call TRBJ2-1, with a tentative D call TRBD2 (6 bases). Trimming shortened V by 3 bases and J by 8 bases, and 17 bases separated the two germline ends. The germline gives CDR1 GTSNPN, CDR2 SVGIG (reference sequence). This CDR3 region has 14 residues. The CDR3 spells CAWSAGFLRDEQFF. Written as DNA, the CDR3 is TGTGCCTGGAGCGCGGGGTTCCTTCGCGATGAGCAGTTCTTC.

This chain uses TRBV5-5 with TRBJ1-2; D is undetermined. Germline loops: CDR1 SGHKS, CDR2 YYEKEE (reference sequence). The CDR3 runs to 13 residues. The ends were cut back, 4 bases at V and 8 bases at J, with 15 bases in the middle. This CDR3 is CASSPKFPSGYTF. Here the CDR3 DNA reads TGTGCCAGCAGCCCCAAATTCCCATCCGGCTACACCTTC.

This clone was detected a few times. J is TRBJ1-4 and V is TRBV12-1. TRBV12-1 is shown as a pseudogene. This CDR3 is 15 amino acids long. CDR3: CASSLDGATNEKLFF. DNA of the CDR3: TGTGCCAGCAGCTTGGACGGTGCAACTAATGAAAAACTGTTTTTT.

The chain combines TRBV4-1 with TRBJ1-2, with D unresolved. V was pared by 0 bases and J by 4 bases, with 15 bases between. This CDR3 spans 16 amino acids. Germline V gene lookup returns CDR1 MGHRA and CDR2 YSYEKL. The CDR3 here is CASSQEDGKWGYGYTF. The CDR3, as DNA: TGCGCCAGCAGCCAAGAGGACGGGAAGTGGGGCTATGGCTACACCTTC.

This clone was detected once. The gene calls are TRBV3-1 (or the pseudogene TRBV3-2) and TRBJ2-5; no firm D call. CDR1 is LGHDT and CDR2 is YNNKEL in the germline V gene (reference sequence). The CDR3 has 17 residues. V was pared by 1 base and J by 2 bases, with 17 bases between. The CDR3 DNA sequence: TGTGCCAGCAGCCAAGGACGACGGCAGCCGGTTCAAGAGACCCAGTACTTC. Its protein is CASSQGRRQPVQETQYF.

As regards this clone: Other DNA sequences in this specimen translate into the identical CDR3. This sequence joins TRBV3-1 (or the pseudogene TRBV3-2) and TRBJ1-2; D is undetermined. The germline V gene encodes CDR1 LGHDT and CDR2 YNNKEL (reference sequence). Trimming cost V 1 base and J 3 bases, with 3 bases left between them. The CDR3 covers 12 residues. CDR3 bases: TGTGCCAGCAGCCAAGGAGACTATGGCTACACCTTC. This translates into CASSQGDYGYTF.

This clone showed up just once. This chain links TRBV5-6 with TRBJ1-5; tentatively, D is TRBD1 (6 bases). With 3 bases removed from V and 3 bases from J, the gap between germline ends came to 10 bases. The CDR3 is 14 residues long. Germline V lookup: CDR1 SGHDT, CDR2 YYEEEE. CDR3: CASSSGQYNQPQHF. CDR3 bases: TGTGCCAGCAGCTCCGGACAGTACAATCAGCCCCAGCATTTT.

The gene calls are TRBV6-6 and TRBJ1-2; 7 nucleotides line up with TRBD1. Germline assignment: CDR1 MNHNY and CDR2 SVGAGI (reference sequence). V dropped 4 bases and J dropped 2; count of bases not matched to a gene: 10. The CDR3 contains 16 residues. CDR3 sequence: CASSSEQGQRNYGYTF. CDR3 coding DNA: TGTGCCAGCAGTTCTGAACAGGGGCAGAGAAACTATGGCTACACCTTC.

The chain combines TRBV18 with TRBJ2-7; D tentatively reads TRBD1 or TRBD2 (5 bases each). The CDR3 sequence is 17 residues long. V lost 4 bases, J lost 4 bases, and 23 bases lay in between. CDR1 and CDR2 from the germline V gene are KGHSH and LQKENI. The CDR3 region is CASSRVPRGPIGYEQYF. The CDR3, as DNA: TGTGCCAGCTCACGGGTTCCCCGGGGCCCGATTGGTTACGAGCAGTACTTC.

The V gene is TRBV24-1, the J gene TRBJ1-2; possibly TRBD1 for D (6 bases). Germline V CDR1 and CDR2: KGHDR, SFDVKD. Deletions cut 3 bases from V and 7 bases from J, with 11 bases between. The CDR3 length is 13 residues. The CDR3 coding sequence is TGTGCCACCAGTGATACTAACAGGGCTGGCTACACCTTC. Its protein is CATSDTNRAGYTF.

A note on this clone: Other DNA sequences in this specimen translate into the identical CDR3. This chain links TRBV10-3 with TRBJ2-3; D not resolved. The CDR3 consists of 14 residues. Trimming took 6 bases from V and 6 from J, leaving 16 bases between them. Germline V gene data show CDR1 as ENHRY and CDR2 as SYGVKD. CDR3 residues: CAIRPDASGDTQYF. The DNA for the CDR3 is TGTGCCATCAGGCCCGACGCTTCGGGTGATACGCAGTATTTT.

The chain combines TRBV7-3 with TRBJ1-5; 7 bases are shared with TRBD1. Trimming took 1 base from V and 0 from J; bases not matched to a gene: 3. Germline CDR1 and CDR2: SGHTA and FQGTGA. CDR3 size: 16 residues. CDR3 bases: TGTGCCAGCAGCTTAAAGGGACAGAGTAGCAATCAGCCCCAGCATTTT. Translating gives CASSLKGQSSNQPQHF.

V gene TRBV6-5 combines with J gene TRBJ2-7, with D perhaps being TRBD1 or TRBD2 (5 bases each). The CDR3 covers 13 residues. CDR1 is MNHEY, CDR2 SVGAGI, per germline. V lost 7 bases and J lost 5, with 15 bases in between. The CDR3: CASNLGPSDEQYF. In DNA, the CDR3 is TGTGCCAGCAACTTGGGACCCTCGGACGAGCAGTACTTC.

CDR3 nucleotides: TGTGCCAGCAGCCTGGGACTAGCGGGGGATTACACAGATACGCAGTATTTT. Translation: CASSLGLAGDYTDTQYF. The chain links TRBV11-2 to TRBJ2-3, with 14 bases aligning to TRBD2. The CDR3 loop spans 17 amino acids. Germline-derived CDR1 and CDR2 are SGHAT and FQNNGV. V shed 5 bases and J 2 bases; nucleotides not matched to a gene: 6.

The chain has TRBV19 and TRBJ2-7, with TRBD1 as a possible D gene (8 bases). Germline CDR1 LNHDA, CDR2 SQIVND (reference sequence). CDR3 length: 15 residues. V lost 6 bases to trimming and J lost 2 bases, with 17 bases between them. The CDR3 nucleotides read TGTGCCAGTAGAAGCAACAGGGGGGGAACCTACGAGCAGTACTTC. Amino acid sequence: CASRSNRGGTYEQYF.

Concerning this clone: Within the sample, other DNA sequences also encode this same CDR3. The V call is TRBV5-1, the J call TRBJ2-7; maybe TRBD1 (6 bases). The CDR3 runs to 14 residues. Germline V gene data show CDR1 as SGHRS and CDR2 as YFSETQ. V was trimmed by 0 bases and J by 3 bases, leaving 10 bases between them. The CDR3 DNA sequence: TGCGCCAGCAGCTTGGTAGCACAGGGCTACGAGCAGTACTTC. Translation gives CASSLVAQGYEQYF.

The CDR3 sequence is CASVRGTSNEKLFF. DNA for the CDR3: TGTGCCAGCGTGAGGGGGACATCTAATGAAAAACTGTTTTTT. This rearrangement joins TRBV2 to TRBJ1-4; maybe TRBD1 (6 bases). Trimming took 8 bases from V and 3 from J, leaving 13 bases between them. The germline V gene encodes CDR1 SNHLY and CDR2 FYNNEI. The CDR3 covers 14 residues.

The chain combines TRBV6-6 with TRBJ2-6; D may be TRBD2 (6 bases). V was trimmed by 8 bases and J by 4 bases, leaving 18 bases between them. Germline V gives CDR1 MNHNY, CDR2 SVGAGI (reference sequence). The CDR3 is 16 amino acids. The CDR3 DNA follows: TGTGCCAGCCGCCTGGCCGGGAGTGAAGGGGCCAACGTCCTGACTTTC. This gives the protein CASRLAGSEGANVLTF.